The 12 T cell receptor beta chains in this list originate from one sample, sequenced in a study of molecular identifiers for immune sequencing clone quantification. One entry per CDR3 protein, called by TCRdb with MiXCR from the PCR reads. The data show about 630,000 distinct CDR3 sequences, roughly 27% seen once. The sequenced sample was naive CD8+ T cells from blood, with Jurkat cell RNA spiked in. The sample's subset: FACS-sorted CD8+CD4-CCR7+CD45RA+ naive T cells. The receptors here all came from a human donor in good health. Some libraries in this study had Jurkat cell RNA spiked in.

V usage is TRBV10-3 and J usage is TRBJ1-2; 9 positions match TRBD1. The CDR3 is made up of 18 amino acids. The V gene's germline CDR1 is ENHRY and CDR2 SYGVKD. Germline trimming cut 0 bases from V and 4 bases from J; bases unmatched to any gene: 12. CDR3 sequence reads: CAISESTQGATIFYGYTF. CDR3 sequence (DNA): TGTGCCATCAGTGAGTCGACACAGGGGGCGACTATTTTCTATGGCTACACCTTC.

Many counts were recorded for this clonotype. This rearrangement joins TRBV10-3 to TRBJ2-3; D unclear. The CDR3 spans 16 residues. Germline V gene lookup returns CDR1 ENHRY and CDR2 SYGVKD. V lost 3 bases and J 0 bases, leaving 13 bases between the germline ends. The DNA of the CDR3 is TGTGCCATCAGTGATCAGAGGAACCCTAGCACAGATACGCAGTATTTT. Translated, it gives CAISDQRNPSTDTQYF.

V is TRBV5-3 and J is TRBJ2-5; 10 positions agree with TRBD2. TRBV5-3 is labeled an ORF, and its function is uncertain. Losses at the gene ends were 8 bases for V and 0 bases for J; bases not matched to a gene: 16. The CDR3 has 18 amino acids. The CDR3 nucleotides read TGTGCCAGCAGCCCCTTAGCGGGAGGCTTAAAGTACCAAGAGACCCAGTACTTC. Protein: CASSPLAGGLKYQETQYF.

In this sample, this clonotype turned up a few times. This rearrangement joins TRBV6-5 to TRBJ2-5, with 14 positions matching TRBD2. The CDR3 contains 18 residues. Germline loops: CDR1 MNHEY, CDR2 SVGAGI. V shed 8 bases and J 2 bases; nucleotides not matched to a gene: 13. DNA of the CDR3: TGTGCCAGCGGGGGACTAGCGGGAGCCTTTTATTCTCAAGAGACCCAGTACTTC. It specifies CASGGLAGAFYSQETQYF.

The chain recombines TRBV28 with TRBJ1-6; unclear D gene. The germline CDR1 and CDR2 sequences are MDHEN and SYDVKM. The length of the CDR3 is 13 residues. Deletions cut 5 bases from V and 3 bases from J, with 5 bases between. CDR3: CASSPSYNSPLHF. The CDR3 DNA reads as TGTGCCAGCAGTCCTAGCTATAATTCACCCCTCCACTTT. The full variable domain, its missing parts supplied by reference TRBV28 and TRBJ1-6, is DVKVTQSSRYLVKRTGEKVFLECVQDMDHENMFWYRQDPGLGLRLIYFSYDVKMKEKGDIPEGYSVSREKKERFSLILESASTNQTSMYLCASSPSYNSPLHFGNGTRLTVT.

There are a few counts of this clonotype. This chain joins TRBV7-2 and TRBJ2-2; D may be TRBD1 (6 bases). Deletions cut 7 bases from V and 5 bases from J, with 26 bases between. Germline CDR1 and CDR2: SGHTA and FQGNSA. This CDR3 comprises 18 residues. In DNA form, the CDR3 reads TGTGCCAGCACTCCAGGGCCAGGCAGGGGCTTTGAGACCGGGGAGCTGTTTTTT. It encodes CASTPGPGRGFETGELFF.

This clonotype was seen at least ten times. This sequence joins TRBV6-2 or TRBV6-3 and TRBJ2-1, with unresolved D. Germline V gene sequence: CDR1 MNHEY, CDR2 SVGEGT. The V end lost 2 bases, the J end lost 8 bases, and 7 bases lay between the germline ends. The CDR3 has 12 amino acids. CDR3 in amino acids: CASSYRADEQFF. CDR3 nucleotides: TGTGCCAGCAGTTACAGGGCTGATGAGCAGTTCTTC.

In its sample, this clonotype was seen a few times. The rearrangement uses TRBV19 and TRBJ1-5; TRBD1 matches at 9 bases. CDR3 length: 14 amino acids. CDR1 is LNHDA and CDR2 is SQIVND in the germline V gene (reference sequence). Trimming cost V 5 bases and J 4 bases; bases outside gene matches: 3. CDR3 bases: TGTGCCAGTAGTCGACAGGGGGAGAATCAGCCCCAGCATTTT. As protein: CASSRQGENQPQHF.

Details on this clonotype: This may arise from a read error, as a much more abundant clone is one base away. The CDR3 end shows no conserved phenylalanine or tryptophan, and so a read error is likely. V usage is TRBV12-3 or TRBV12-4 and J usage is TRBJ2-3; D unresolved. This CDR3 has 13 residues. V lost 8 bases, J lost 4 bases, and 13 bases lay in between. The CDR3 sequence is CASGFHLADTQYS. CDR3 in DNA: TGTGCCAGCGGCTTCCATTTAGCAGATACGCAGTATTCT.

Worth noting for this clonotype: The junction and the germline gene differ at one end; a read error may be behind it. The chain is built from TRBV27 and TRBJ1-2; D possibly corresponds to TRBD1 (5 bases). Germline-derived CDR1 and CDR2 are MNHEY and SMNVEV (reference sequence). This CDR3 region has 16 residues. This CDR3 is CASSLSGQGPVYGYPF. CDR3 in DNA: TGTGCCAGCAGTTTATCGGGGCAGGGTCCCGTCTATGGCTACCCCTTC.

Points on this clonotype: The junction does not match germline at one end; this may be a read error. The chain is built from TRBV6-2 or TRBV6-3 and TRBJ2-7, with TRBD1 as a possible D gene (5 bases). The germline gives CDR1 MNHEY, CDR2 SVGEGT. The CDR3 has 13 amino acids. CDR3 protein: CASNFDSSYEQHF. In DNA, the CDR3 is TGTGCCAGCAACTTTGACAGCTCCTACGAGCAGCACTTC.

This chain uses TRBV2 with TRBJ1-3; D uncertain. V was trimmed by 6 bases and J by 3 bases, leaving 15 bases between them. The CDR3 loop spans 15 amino acids. CDR1 and CDR2 from the germline V gene are SNHLY and FYNNEI. CDR3 region: CASRPEWGFGNTIYF. CDR3 nucleotides: TGTGCCAGCAGACCTGAATGGGGTTTTGGAAACACCATATATTTT.